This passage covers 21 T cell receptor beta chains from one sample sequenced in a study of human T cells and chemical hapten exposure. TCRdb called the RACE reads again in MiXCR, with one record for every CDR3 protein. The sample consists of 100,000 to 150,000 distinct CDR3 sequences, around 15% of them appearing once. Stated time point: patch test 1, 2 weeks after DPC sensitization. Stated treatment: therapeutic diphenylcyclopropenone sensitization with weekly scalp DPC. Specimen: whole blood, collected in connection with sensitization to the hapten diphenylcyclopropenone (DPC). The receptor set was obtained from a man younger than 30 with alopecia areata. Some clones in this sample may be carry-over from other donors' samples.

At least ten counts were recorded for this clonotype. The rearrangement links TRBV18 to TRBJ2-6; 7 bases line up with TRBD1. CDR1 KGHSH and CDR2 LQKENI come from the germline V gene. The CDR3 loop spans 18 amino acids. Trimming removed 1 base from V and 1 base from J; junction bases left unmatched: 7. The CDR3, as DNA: TGTGCCAGCTCACCACTTAACAGGGGAAGATCTGGGGCCAACGTCCTGACTTTC. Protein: CASSPLNRGRSGANVLTF.

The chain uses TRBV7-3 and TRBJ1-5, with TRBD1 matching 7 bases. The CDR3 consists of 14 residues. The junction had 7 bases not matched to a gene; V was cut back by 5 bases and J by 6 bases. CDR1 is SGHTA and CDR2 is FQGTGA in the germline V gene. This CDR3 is CASSPAGGGQPQHF. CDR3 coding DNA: TGTGCCAGCAGCCCAGCAGGGGGGGGTCAGCCCCAGCATTTT.

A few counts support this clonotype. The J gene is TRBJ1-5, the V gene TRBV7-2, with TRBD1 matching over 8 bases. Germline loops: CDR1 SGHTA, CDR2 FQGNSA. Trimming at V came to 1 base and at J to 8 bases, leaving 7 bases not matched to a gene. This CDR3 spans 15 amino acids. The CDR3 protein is CASSLVSGGLEPQHF. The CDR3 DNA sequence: TGTGCCAGCAGCTTAGTTTCAGGGGGCTTGGAGCCCCAGCATTTT.

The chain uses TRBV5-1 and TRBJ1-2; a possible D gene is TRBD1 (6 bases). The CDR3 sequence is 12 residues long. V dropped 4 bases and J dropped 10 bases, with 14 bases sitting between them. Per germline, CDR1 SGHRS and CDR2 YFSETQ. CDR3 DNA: TGCGCCAGCAGCCCCCAAGACAGGATCTACACCTTC. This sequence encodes CASSPQDRIYTF.

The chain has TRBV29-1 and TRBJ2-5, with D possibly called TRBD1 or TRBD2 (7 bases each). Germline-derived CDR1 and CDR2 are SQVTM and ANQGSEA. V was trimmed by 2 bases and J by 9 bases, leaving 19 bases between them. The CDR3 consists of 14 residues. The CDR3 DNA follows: TGCAGCGTTGAACGTGGGGCAGGGGGACTACCCCAGTACTTC. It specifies CSVERGAGGLPQYF.

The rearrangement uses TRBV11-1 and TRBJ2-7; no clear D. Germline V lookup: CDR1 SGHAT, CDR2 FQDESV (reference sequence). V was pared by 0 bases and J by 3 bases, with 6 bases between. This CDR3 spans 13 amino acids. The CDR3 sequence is CASSLAGLYEQYF. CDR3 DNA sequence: TGTGCCAGCAGCTTAGCCGGGCTCTACGAGCAGTACTTC.

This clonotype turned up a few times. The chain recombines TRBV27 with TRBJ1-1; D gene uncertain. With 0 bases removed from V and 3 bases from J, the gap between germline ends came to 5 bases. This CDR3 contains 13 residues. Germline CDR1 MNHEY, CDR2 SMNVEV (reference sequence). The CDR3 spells CASSLSPDTEAFF. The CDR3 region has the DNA TGTGCCAGCAGTTTATCCCCTGACACTGAAGCTTTCTTT.

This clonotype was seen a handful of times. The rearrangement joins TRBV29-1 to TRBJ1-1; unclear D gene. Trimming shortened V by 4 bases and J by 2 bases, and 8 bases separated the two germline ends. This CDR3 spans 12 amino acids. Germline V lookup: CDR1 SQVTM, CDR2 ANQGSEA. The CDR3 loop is CSVGGANTEAFF. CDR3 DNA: TGCAGCGTTGGAGGCGCTAACACTGAAGCTTTCTTT.

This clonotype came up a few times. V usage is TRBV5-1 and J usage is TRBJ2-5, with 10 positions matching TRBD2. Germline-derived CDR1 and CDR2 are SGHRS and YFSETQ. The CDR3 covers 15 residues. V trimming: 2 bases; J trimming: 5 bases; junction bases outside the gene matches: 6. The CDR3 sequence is CASSFTSGTGETQYF. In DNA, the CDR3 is TGCGCCAGCAGCTTTACTAGCGGGACCGGTGAGACCCAGTACTTC.

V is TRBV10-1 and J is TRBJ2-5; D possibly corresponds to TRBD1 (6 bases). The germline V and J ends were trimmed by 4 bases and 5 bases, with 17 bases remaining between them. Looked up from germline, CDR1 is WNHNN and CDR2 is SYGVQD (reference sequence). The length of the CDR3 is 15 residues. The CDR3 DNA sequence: TGCGCCAGCAGTGCGGGTAGTGGGGGCCGGGAGACCCAGTACTTC. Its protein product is CASSAGSGGRETQYF.

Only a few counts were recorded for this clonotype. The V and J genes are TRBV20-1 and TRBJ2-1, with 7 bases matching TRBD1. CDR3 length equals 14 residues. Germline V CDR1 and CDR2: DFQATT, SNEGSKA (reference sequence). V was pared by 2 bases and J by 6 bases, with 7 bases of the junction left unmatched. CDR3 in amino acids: CSARTGVLVNEQFF. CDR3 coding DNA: TGCAGTGCTAGAACAGGGGTTCTTGTCAATGAGCAGTTCTTC.

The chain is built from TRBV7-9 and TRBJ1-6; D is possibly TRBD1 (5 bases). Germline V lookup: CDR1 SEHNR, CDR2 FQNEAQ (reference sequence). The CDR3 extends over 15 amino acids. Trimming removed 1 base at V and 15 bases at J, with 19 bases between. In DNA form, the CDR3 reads TGTGCCAGCAGCTTAGGGGCCGACCAGGGATCGCACCTCCACTTT. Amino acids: CASSLGADQGSHLHF.

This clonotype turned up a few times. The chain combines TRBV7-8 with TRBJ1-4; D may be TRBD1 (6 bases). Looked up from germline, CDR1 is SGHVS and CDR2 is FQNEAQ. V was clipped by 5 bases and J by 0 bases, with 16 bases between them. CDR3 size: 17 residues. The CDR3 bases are TGTGCCAGCAGCCGTCTCCTAACAGGGACAACTAATGAAAAACTGTTTTTT. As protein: CASSRLLTGTTNEKLFF. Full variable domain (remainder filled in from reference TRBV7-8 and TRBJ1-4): GAGVSQSPRYKVAKRGQDVALRCDPISGHVSLFWYQQALGQGPEFLTYFQNEAQLDKSGLPSDRFFAERPEGSVSTLKIQRTQQEDSAVYLCASSRLLTGTTNEKLFFGSGTQLSVL.

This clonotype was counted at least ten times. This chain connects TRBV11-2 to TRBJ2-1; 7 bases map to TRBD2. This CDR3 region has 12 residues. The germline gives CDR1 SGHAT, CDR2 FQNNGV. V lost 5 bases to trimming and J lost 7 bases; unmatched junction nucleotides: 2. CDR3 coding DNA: TGTGCCAGCAGCCTTAGCGGGAATGAGCAGTTCTTC. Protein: CASSLSGNEQFF.

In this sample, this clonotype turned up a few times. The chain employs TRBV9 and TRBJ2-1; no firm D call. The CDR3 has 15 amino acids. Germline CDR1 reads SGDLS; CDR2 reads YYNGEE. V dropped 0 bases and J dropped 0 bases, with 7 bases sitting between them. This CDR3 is CASSVDLSSYNEQFF. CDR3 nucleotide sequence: TGTGCCAGCAGCGTAGATTTGAGCTCCTACAATGAGCAGTTCTTC.

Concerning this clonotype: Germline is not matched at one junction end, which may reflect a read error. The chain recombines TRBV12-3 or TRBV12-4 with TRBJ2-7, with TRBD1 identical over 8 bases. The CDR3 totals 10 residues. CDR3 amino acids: CAGGGEEQYF. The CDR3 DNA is TGCGCAGGGGGCGGAGAGGAGCAGTACTTC.

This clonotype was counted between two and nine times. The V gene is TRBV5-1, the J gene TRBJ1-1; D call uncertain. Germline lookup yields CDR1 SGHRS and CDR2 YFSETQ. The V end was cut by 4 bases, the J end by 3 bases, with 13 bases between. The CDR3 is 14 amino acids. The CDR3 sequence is CASSPDGEDTEAFF. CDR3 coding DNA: TGCGCCAGCAGCCCGGACGGAGAGGACACTGAAGCTTTCTTT.

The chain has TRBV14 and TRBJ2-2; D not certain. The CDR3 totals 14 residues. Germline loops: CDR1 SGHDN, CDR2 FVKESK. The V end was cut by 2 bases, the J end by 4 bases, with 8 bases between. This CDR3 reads CASSQKQITGELFF. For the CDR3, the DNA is TGTGCCAGCAGCCAAAAACAGATCACCGGGGAGCTGTTTTTT.

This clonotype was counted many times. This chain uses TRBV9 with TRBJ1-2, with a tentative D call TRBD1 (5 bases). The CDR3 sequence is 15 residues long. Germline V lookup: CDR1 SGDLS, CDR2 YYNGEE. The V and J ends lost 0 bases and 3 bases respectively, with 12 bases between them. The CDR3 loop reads CASSVEGRAHYGYTF. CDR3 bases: TGTGCCAGCAGCGTAGAGGGCAGGGCTCACTATGGCTACACCTTC. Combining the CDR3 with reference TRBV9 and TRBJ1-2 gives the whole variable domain DSGVTQTPKHLITATGQRVTLRCSPRSGDLSVYWYQQSLDQGLQFLIQYYNGEERAKGNILERFSAQQFPDLHSELNLSSLELGDSALYFCASSVEGRAHYGYTFGSGTRLTVV.

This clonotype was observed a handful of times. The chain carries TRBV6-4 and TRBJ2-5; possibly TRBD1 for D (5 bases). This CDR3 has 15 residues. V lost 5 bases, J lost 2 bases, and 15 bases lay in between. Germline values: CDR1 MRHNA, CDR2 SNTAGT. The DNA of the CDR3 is TGTGCCAGCAGTCCTACGACGGACAATCAAGAGACCCAGTACTTC. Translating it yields CASSPTTDNQETQYF.

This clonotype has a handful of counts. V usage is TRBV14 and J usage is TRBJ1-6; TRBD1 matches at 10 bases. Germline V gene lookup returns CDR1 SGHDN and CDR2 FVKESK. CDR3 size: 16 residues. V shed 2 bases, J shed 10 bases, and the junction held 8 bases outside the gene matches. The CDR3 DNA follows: TGTGCCAGCAGCCAACCCGGGACAGGGGAGGAGTCACCCCTCCACTTT. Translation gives CASSQPGTGEESPLHF.